Listed below are T cell receptor beta chains from one sample, sequenced in a study of CD8+CD57+ T cells in acquired aplastic anemia. TCRdb fed the reads into MiXCR, producing one record per CDR3 protein. The data hold over 40,000 distinct CDR3 sequences, with roughly two thirds observed a single time. The specimen sequenced was sorted CD4+, CD8+, or CD8+CD57+ T cells (not recorded which) from PBMCs. These receptors were obtained from a human donor with aplastic anemia. The CDR3 runs from the conserved cysteine through the conserved F or W. Each record gives: D gene, V gene, J gene, clone size, CDR3 protein, CDR3 DNA. D genes are given only for firm matches. Clone size is shown for a subset of rows, as once, few, many or a class of expanded clone.

>TRBD2|TRBV15|TRBJ2-3|.
CATSRGGADTQYF
TGTGCCACCAGCAGGGGGGGGGCAGATACGCAGTATTTT
>.|TRBV15|TRBJ1-3|.
CAASRGPGDTGNTIYF
TGTGCCGCCAGCCGAGGACCGGGCGATACTGGAAACACCATATATTTT
>TRBD2|TRBV11-2|TRBJ2-1|once
CASSRSGGAKFF
TGTGCCAGCAGCCGTAGCGGGGGGGCCAAGTTCTTC
>.|TRBV15|TRBJ2-5|.
CATSREGPGETQHF
TGTGCCACCAGCAGAGAAGGCCCGGGGGAGACCCAGCACTTC
>.|TRBV2|TRBJ1-2|.
CASSAMQGSWDGYTF
TGTGCCAGCAGTGCTATGCAGGGGTCCTGGGATGGCTACACCTTC
>.|TRBV15|TRBJ1-6|.
CATRYLRDSPLHF
TGTGCCACCAGGTACCTCCGGGATTCACCCCTCCACTTT
>.|TRBV9|TRBJ2-5|many
CASNPGALRETQYF
TGTGCCAGCAACCCGGGGGCCCTCCGGGAGACCCAGTACTTC
>TRBD2|TRBV25-1|TRBJ2-3|.
CASSLLAGGGSDTQYF
TGTGCCAGCAGCTTACTAGCGGGGGGGGGATCAGATACGCAGTATTTT
>.|TRBV5-1|TRBJ1-6|many
CASSSLDSPLHF
TGCGCCAGCAGCTCGTTGGATTCACCCCTCCACTTT
>TRBD1|TRBV2|TRBJ1-4|.
CASSEGTGAIRYEKLFF
TGTGCCAGCAGTGAAGGGACAGGGGCTATTCGTTATGAAAAACTGTTTTTT
>.|TRBV2|TRBJ2-7|.
CASTYTTYEQYF
TGTGCCAGCACCTACACAACGTACGAGCAGTACTTC
>.|TRBV28|TRBJ1-2|many
CASTLTVNYGYTF
TGTGCCAGCACCTTAACGGTCAACTATGGCTACACCTTC